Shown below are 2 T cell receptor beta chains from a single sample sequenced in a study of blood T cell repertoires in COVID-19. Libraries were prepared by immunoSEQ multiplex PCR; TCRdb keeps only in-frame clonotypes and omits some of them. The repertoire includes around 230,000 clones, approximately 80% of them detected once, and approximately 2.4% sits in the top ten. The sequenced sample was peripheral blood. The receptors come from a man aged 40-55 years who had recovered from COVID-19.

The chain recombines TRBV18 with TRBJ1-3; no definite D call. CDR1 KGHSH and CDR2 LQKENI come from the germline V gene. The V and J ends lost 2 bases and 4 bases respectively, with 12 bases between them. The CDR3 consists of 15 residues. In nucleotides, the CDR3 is TGTGCCAGCTCACCAGGATCAGGAACAGGAAACACCATATATTTT. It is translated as CASSPGSGTGNTIYF.

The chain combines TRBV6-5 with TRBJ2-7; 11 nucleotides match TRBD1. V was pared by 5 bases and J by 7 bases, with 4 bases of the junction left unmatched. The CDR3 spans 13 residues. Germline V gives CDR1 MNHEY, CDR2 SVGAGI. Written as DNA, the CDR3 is TGTGCCAGCAGTCGGACAGGGGGCGATGAGCAGTACTTC. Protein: CASSRTGGDEQYF.